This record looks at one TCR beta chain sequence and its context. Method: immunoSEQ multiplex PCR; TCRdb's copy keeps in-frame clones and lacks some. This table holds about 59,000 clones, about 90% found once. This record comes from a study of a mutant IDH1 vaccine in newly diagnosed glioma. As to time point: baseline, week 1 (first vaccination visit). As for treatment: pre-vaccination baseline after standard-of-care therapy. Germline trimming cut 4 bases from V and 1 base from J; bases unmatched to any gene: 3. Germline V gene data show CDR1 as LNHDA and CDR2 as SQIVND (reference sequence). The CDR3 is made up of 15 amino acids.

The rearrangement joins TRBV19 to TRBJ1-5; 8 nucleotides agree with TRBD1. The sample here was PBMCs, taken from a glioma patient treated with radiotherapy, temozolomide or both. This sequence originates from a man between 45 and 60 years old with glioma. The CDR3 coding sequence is TGTGCCAGTAGTACAGGGGGCTCGAGCAATCAGCCCCAGCATTTT. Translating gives CASSTGGSSNQPQHF. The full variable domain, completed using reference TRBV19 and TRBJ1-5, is DGGITQSPKYLFRKEGQNVTLSCEQNLNHDAMYWYRQDPGQGLRLIYYSQIVNDFQKGDIAEGYSVSREKKESFPLTVTSAQKNPTAFYLCASSTGGSSNQPQHFGDGTRLSIL.